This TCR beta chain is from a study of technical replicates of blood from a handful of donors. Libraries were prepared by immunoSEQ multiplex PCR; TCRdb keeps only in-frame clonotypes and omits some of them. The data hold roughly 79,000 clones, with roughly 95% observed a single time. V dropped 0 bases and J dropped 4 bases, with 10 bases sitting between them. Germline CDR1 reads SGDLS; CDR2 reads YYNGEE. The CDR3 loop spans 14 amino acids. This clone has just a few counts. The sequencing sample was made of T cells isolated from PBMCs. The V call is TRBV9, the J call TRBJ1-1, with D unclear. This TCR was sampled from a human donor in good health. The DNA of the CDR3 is TGTGCCAGCAGCGTAGGTCTGCAGTTCACTGAAGCTTTCTTT. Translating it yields CASSVGLQFTEAFF.